The 25 T cell receptor beta chains below come from one sample, sequenced in a study of post-analysis software for immune sequencing data. The antigens these receptors bind are not known. Study findings and constraints: Included in a set of a handful of TRBV segments more frequent in patients than controls were TRBV5-6, TRBV5-1 and TRBV20-1.

Carried by the TCR beta cDNA libraries were unique molecular identifiers. From the PCR reads, TCRdb called clonotypes with MiXCR, one entry per CDR3 protein. The sample yields 450,000 to 700,000 distinct CDR3 sequences, about 40% seen once. The sequencing sample was made of blood. These receptors all stem from a girl aged 5 to 17 with multiple sclerosis.

The chain is built from TRBV6-5 and TRBJ2-7; either TRBD1 or TRBD2 may supply D (6 bases each). V gave up 4 bases and J gave up 2 bases, with 15 bases separating them. The CDR3 runs to 15 residues. The germline gives CDR1 MNHEY, CDR2 SVGAGI. CDR3 bases: TGTGCCAGCAGTTCGGAGGGTAGGACAGCCTACGAGCAGTACTTC. Translated, it gives CASSSEGRTAYEQYF.

The rearrangement uses TRBV29-1 and TRBJ1-5; tentatively, D is TRBD1 (6 bases). Trimming left V 1 base short and J 1 base short, with 11 bases between. The CDR3 loop spans 15 amino acids. CDR1 is SQVTM, CDR2 ANQGSEA, per germline. In DNA, the CDR3 is TGCAGCGTTGAAGTCCCGGGGGCGAGCAATCAGCCCCAGCATTTT. Translation gives CSVEVPGASNQPQHF.

A note on this clonotype: At one end the junction does not follow the germline gene, possibly because of a read error. The J gene is TRBJ1-1, the V gene TRBV29-1; D uncertain. The CDR3 sequence is 12 residues long. The germline V gene has CDR1 SQVTM and CDR2 ANQGSEA. Written as DNA, the CDR3 is TGCAGCGTCGACACCTTGAACACTGAAGCTTCCTTT. Its translation is CSVDTLNTEASF. The variable domain in full, with the rest retrieved from reference TRBV29-1 and TRBJ1-1, is SAVISQKPSRDICQRGTSLTIQCQVDSQVTMMFWYRQQPGQSLTLIATANQGSEATYESGFVIDKFPISRPNLTFSTLTVSNMSPEDSSIYLCSVDTLNTEASFGQGTRLTVV.

Details on this clonotype: At one of its ends the junction is not consistent with the germline gene, which may arise from a read error. The chain links TRBV7-2 to TRBJ2-4, with TRBD1 identical over 7 bases. Germline V lookup: CDR1 SGHTA, CDR2 FQGNSA. The CDR3 is made up of 12 amino acids. CDR3 coding DNA: TGTGCCGGCAGCATACAGGGGAGAGAGCAGTACTTC. It translates to CAGSIQGREQYF.

This chain joins TRBV28 and TRBJ2-5, with TRBD2 matching over 11 bases. The length of the CDR3 is 15 residues. Germline lookup yields CDR1 MDHEN and CDR2 SYDVKM. V trimming: 4 bases; J trimming: 5 bases; junction bases outside the gene matches: 6. The CDR3 reads CASSSRLAGTETQYF. Here the CDR3 DNA reads TGTGCCAGCAGTTCGCGACTAGCGGGGACGGAGACCCAGTACTTC.

This clonotype was seen more than once but under ten times. The chain joins TRBV10-1 to TRBJ2-3, with D possibly matching TRBD2 (6 bases). CDR3 size: 17 residues. V was shortened by 3 bases and J by 5 bases, with 21 bases between the two germline ends. Germline assignment: CDR1 WNHNN and CDR2 SYGVQD (reference sequence). CDR3 residues: CASSDASRGSLGDTQYF. The CDR3 DNA follows: TGCGCCAGCAGTGACGCATCTCGGGGGAGTCTGGGAGATACGCAGTATTTT.

The rearrangement joins TRBV12-3 or TRBV12-4 to TRBJ1-1, with a weak D call TRBD1 (5 bases). The CDR3 length is 14 residues. V was shortened by 3 bases and J by 5 bases, with 13 bases between the two germline ends. The CDR3 sequence is CASSFDLEGTEAFF. As DNA, the CDR3 is TGTGCCAGCAGTTTTGACCTCGAGGGGACTGAAGCTTTCTTT.

The chain employs TRBV7-3 and TRBJ2-1, with 7 nucleotides matching TRBD2. The length of the CDR3 is 16 residues. Germline CDR1 reads SGHTA; CDR2 reads FQGTGA. The V segment lost 2 bases and the J segment 9 bases; nucleotides outside the gene matches: 13. DNA of the CDR3: TGTGCCAGCAGCTTAGTCGCGGGGGAGACGCCTGGTGAGCAGTTCTTC. Protein: CASSLVAGETPGEQFF.

The table lists this clonotype with a few counts. DNA of the CDR3: TGTGCCAGCACCAACTCACAGGGGGTCGAGACCCAGTACTTC. It specifies CASTNSQGVETQYF. The gene calls are TRBV5-5 and TRBJ2-5; 8 positions agree with TRBD1. The CDR3 contains 14 residues. The trim removed 6 bases at V and 5 bases at J, leaving 9 bases unmatched. CDR1 is SGHKS and CDR2 is YYEKEE in the germline V gene (reference sequence).

This chain links TRBV4-2 with TRBJ1-5; D ambiguous. The CDR3 consists of 14 residues. Trimming removed 0 bases from V and 6 bases from J, with 9 bases in between. The germline V gene encodes CDR1 LGHNA and CDR2 YNFKEQ. CDR3 sequence reads: CASSQDNSGQPQHF. The CDR3 DNA is TGTGCCAGCAGCCAAGATAATTCGGGTCAGCCCCAGCATTTT.

This clonotype was recorded many times. The rearrangement joins TRBV5-5 to TRBJ2-1; no reliable D call. Trimming took 5 bases from V and 0 from J, leaving 9 bases between them. The length of the CDR3 is 14 residues. Germline CDR1 and CDR2: SGHKS and YYEKEE (reference sequence). The CDR3, as DNA: TGTGCCAGCAGTCCCTGGGGCTCCTACAATGAGCAGTTCTTC. Translated: CASSPWGSYNEQFF.

The chain is built from TRBV12-3 or TRBV12-4 and TRBJ2-5, with a weak D call TRBD1 (6 bases). V shed 3 bases and J shed 4 bases, with 18 bases lying between them. The CDR3 has 16 amino acids. The CDR3 DNA follows: TGTGCCAGCAGTTTTCGGGCGGCAGGGGATCGAGAGACCCAGTACTTC. It codes for CASSFRAAGDRETQYF.

The chain is built from TRBV12-3 or TRBV12-4 and TRBJ2-4; the match to TRBD1 covers 8 bases. The end of the DNA aligns better with TRBJ2-7, so the J call may be wrong. This CDR3 is 13 amino acids long. CDR3 in DNA: TGTGCCAGCAGTTTACAGGGGGCGGACGAGCAGTACTTC. Its protein is CASSLQGADEQYF.

Remarks on this clonotype: One end of the junction does not line up with germline, which may come from a read error. Here the CDR3 DNA reads TGTGCCAGCAGTTTATCTCGCGCGGGAGGGCCCTACAATGGGCAGTTCTTC. This translates into CASSLSRAGGPYNGQFF. The chain couples TRBV12-3 or TRBV12-4 to TRBJ2-1; 9 bases are a match to TRBD2. The CDR3 sequence is 17 residues long.

The V gene is TRBV29-1, the J gene TRBJ1-1; D not certain. The CDR3 is made up of 12 amino acids. Germline lookup yields CDR1 SQVTM and CDR2 ANQGSEA. V lost 5 bases and J lost 1, with 8 bases in between. In nucleotides, the CDR3 is TGCAGCGTTCTTCGGGAGAACACTGAAGCTTTCTTT. Protein sequence: CSVLRENTEAFF.

The chain recombines TRBV6-5 with TRBJ2-1, with TRBD2 identical over 13 bases. The CDR3 length is 15 residues. With V trimmed by 7 bases and J by 9 bases, 9 bases remained unmatched. The germline CDR1 and CDR2 sequences are MNHEY and SVGAGI. CDR3: CASNQLAGGLREQFF. The CDR3, as DNA: TGTGCCAGCAACCAACTAGCGGGAGGGCTACGTGAGCAGTTCTTC.

This clonotype was observed a few times. J is TRBJ1-2 and V is TRBV29-1; D ambiguous. With 4 bases removed from V and 3 bases from J, the gap between germline ends came to 12 bases. This CDR3 has 13 residues. Germline V lookup: CDR1 SQVTM, CDR2 ANQGSEA. The DNA of the CDR3 is TGCAGCGTTGCCGAGCCCGCGGACTATGGCTACACCTTC. Amino acids: CSVAEPADYGYTF.

This clonotype was detected a few times. The rearrangement uses TRBV11-2 and TRBJ2-3; D tentatively fits TRBD1 or TRBD2 (5 bases each). Trimming took 5 bases from V and 0 from J, leaving 33 bases between them. Germline assignment: CDR1 SGHAT and CDR2 FQNNGV. The CDR3 runs to 22 residues. DNA for the CDR3: TGTGCCAGCAGCCACGGATGGTGGTGGCTTATCGGGACGATGGTTAGCACAGATACGCAGTATTTT. Amino acids: CASSHGWWWLIGTMVSTDTQYF.

In nucleotides, the CDR3 is TGCAGTGCTAGTCAGGCCTACGAGCAGTACTTC. It translates to CSASQAYEQYF. The chain uses TRBV20-1 and TRBJ2-7, with D unresolved. CDR3 length equals 11 residues. V was cut by 3 bases and J by 2 bases, with 5 bases left in between. The V gene's germline CDR1 is DFQATT and CDR2 SNEGSKA (reference sequence).

A note on this clonotype: Possible read error: a much larger clone is one base away. The genes are TRBV7-2 and TRBJ2-5; TRBD1 aligns across 7 bases. Germline V CDR1 and CDR2: SGHTA, FQGNSA. This CDR3 has 14 residues. DNA for the CDR3: TGTGCCAGCAACTTAGGACAGGCACAAGAGACCCAGTACTTC. The encoded protein is CASNLGQAQETQYF.

The chain recombines TRBV12-3 or TRBV12-4 with TRBJ2-1; possibly TRBD2 for D (5 bases). The ends were cut back, 1 base at V and 3 bases at J, with 22 bases in the middle. The CDR3 is made up of 19 amino acids. Here the CDR3 DNA reads TGTGCCAGCAGTTTAGATCTGAGGGTATATGAGTACCGCTACAATGAGCAGTTCTTC. Translating gives CASSLDLRVYEYRYNEQFF.

The chain links TRBV28 to TRBJ1-2, with 10 positions matching TRBD1. CDR3 size: 17 residues. The V and J ends lost 5 bases and 4 bases, in that order; junction bases with no gene match: 13. Germline V gene sequence: CDR1 MDHEN, CDR2 SYDVKM. The CDR3 nucleotides are TGTGCCAGCAGTGCATCCGGGACAGGGGTATATGGCTATGGCTACACCTTC. It specifies CASSASGTGVYGYGYTF.

This clonotype appeared a few times. The J gene is TRBJ2-1, the V gene TRBV4-1; a possible D gene is TRBD2 (6 bases). The end of the DNA is better explained by TRBJ2-7, so the J call may be wrong. Germline V lookup: CDR1 MGHRA, CDR2 YSYEKL. This CDR3 contains 15 residues. The CDR3 DNA is TGCGCCAGCAGCCAACCCCGGGACTCCCTCTACGAGCAGTACTTC. As protein: CASSQPRDSLYEQYF.

This sequence joins TRBV5-1 and TRBJ2-7, with D perhaps assigned TRBD1 or TRBD2 (5 bases each). The V and J ends lost 3 bases and 2 bases respectively, with 18 bases between them. In germline, CDR1 is SGHRS, CDR2 YFSETQ. This CDR3 spans 16 amino acids. CDR3 amino acids: CASSYRGTEAPYEQYF. Written as DNA, the CDR3 is TGCGCCAGCAGCTACAGAGGGACGGAGGCCCCCTACGAGCAGTACTTC.

This clonotype was observed a few times. The chain combines TRBV5-1 with TRBJ2-3; the D gene is possibly TRBD2 (5 bases). CDR1 SGHRS and CDR2 YFSETQ come from the germline V gene. V lost 0 bases, J lost 7 bases, and 15 bases lay in between. CDR3 length: 15 amino acids. The DNA of the CDR3 is TGCGCCAGCAGCTTGGTCCAGCCGGAGGCAAATACGCAGTATTTT. Amino acid sequence: CASSLVQPEANTQYF.